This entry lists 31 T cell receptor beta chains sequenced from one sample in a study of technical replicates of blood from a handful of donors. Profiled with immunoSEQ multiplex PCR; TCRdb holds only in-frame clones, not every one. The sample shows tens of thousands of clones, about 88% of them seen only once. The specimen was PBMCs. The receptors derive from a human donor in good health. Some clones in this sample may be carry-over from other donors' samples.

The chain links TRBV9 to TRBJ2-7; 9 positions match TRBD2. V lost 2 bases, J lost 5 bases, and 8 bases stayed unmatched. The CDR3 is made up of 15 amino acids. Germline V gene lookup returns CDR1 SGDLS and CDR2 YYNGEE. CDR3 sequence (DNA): TGTGCCAGCAGCGTGAGGGAAGCGGGAGGTGACGAGCAGTACTTC. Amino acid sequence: CASSVREAGGDEQYF. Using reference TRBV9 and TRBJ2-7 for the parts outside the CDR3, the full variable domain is DSGVTQTPKHLITATGQRVTLRCSPRSGDLSVYWYQQSLDQGLQFLIQYYNGEERAKGNILERFSAQQFPDLHSELNLSSLELGDSALYFCASSVREAGGDEQYFGPGTRLTVT.

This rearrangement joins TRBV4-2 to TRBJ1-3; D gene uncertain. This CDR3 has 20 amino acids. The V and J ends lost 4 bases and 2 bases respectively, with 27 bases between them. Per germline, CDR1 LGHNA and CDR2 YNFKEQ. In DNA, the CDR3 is TGTGCCAGCAGCCTCGAGGGAAACGGAGTCAGGACTCTTACTGGAAACACCATATATTTT. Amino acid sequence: CASSLEGNGVRTLTGNTIYF.

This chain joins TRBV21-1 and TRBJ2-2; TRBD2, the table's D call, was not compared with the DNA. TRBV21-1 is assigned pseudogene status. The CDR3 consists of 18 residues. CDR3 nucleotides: TGTGCCAGCAGCGGAACTAGCGGGAGGGCCGAGAACACCGGGGAGCTGTTTTTT. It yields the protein CASSGTSGRAENTGELFF.

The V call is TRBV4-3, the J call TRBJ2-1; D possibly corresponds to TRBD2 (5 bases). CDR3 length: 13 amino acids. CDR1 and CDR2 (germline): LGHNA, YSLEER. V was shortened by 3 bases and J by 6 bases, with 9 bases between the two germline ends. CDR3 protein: CASSQSSSNEQFF. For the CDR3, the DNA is TGCGCCAGCAGCCAGTCTAGCTCCAATGAGCAGTTCTTC.

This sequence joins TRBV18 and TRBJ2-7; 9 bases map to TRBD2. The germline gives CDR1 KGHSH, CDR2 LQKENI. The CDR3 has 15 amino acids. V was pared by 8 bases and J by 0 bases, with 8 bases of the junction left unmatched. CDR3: CASPSGGLHSYEQYF. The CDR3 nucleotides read TGTGCCAGCCCCAGCGGGGGGCTCCACTCCTACGAGCAGTACTTC.

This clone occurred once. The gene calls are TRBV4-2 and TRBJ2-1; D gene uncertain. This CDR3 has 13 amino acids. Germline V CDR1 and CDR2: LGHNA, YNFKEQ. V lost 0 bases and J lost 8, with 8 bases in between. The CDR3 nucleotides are TGTGCCAGCAGCCAAGAACCGCTAGATGAGCAGTTCTTC. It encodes CASSQEPLDEQFF.

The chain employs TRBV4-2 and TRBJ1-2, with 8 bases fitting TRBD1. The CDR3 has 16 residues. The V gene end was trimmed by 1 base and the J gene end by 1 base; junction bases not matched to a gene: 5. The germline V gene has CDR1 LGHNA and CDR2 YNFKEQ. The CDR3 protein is CASSQVGQADNYGYTF. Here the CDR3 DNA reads TGTGCCAGCAGCCAAGTGGGACAGGCCGATAACTATGGCTACACCTTC.

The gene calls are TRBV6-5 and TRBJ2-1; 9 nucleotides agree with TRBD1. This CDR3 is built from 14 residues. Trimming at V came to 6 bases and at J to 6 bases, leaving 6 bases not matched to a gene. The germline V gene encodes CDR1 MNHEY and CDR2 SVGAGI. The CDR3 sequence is CASRSDRGGNEQFF. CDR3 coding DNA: TGTGCCAGCAGGTCGGACAGGGGCGGCAATGAGCAGTTCTTC.

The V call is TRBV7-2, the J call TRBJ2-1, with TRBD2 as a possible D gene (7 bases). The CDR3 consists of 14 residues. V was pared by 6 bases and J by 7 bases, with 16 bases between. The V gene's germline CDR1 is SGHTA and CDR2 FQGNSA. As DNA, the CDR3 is TGTGCCAGCAGTCCTAGCGGAGGGGGGAATGAGCAGTTCTTC. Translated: CASSPSGGGNEQFF.

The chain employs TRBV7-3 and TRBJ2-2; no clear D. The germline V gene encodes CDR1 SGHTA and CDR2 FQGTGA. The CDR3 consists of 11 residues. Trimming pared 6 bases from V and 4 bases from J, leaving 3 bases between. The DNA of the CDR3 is TGTGCCAGCAGTCTCACCGGGGAGCTGTTTTTT. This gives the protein CASSLTGELFF.

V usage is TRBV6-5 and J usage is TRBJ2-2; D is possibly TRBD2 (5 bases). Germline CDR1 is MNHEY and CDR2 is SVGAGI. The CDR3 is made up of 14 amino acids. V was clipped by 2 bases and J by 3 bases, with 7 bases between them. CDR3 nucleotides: TGTGCCAGCAGTTACGAGGGAGACACCGGGGAGCTGTTTTTT. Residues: CASSYEGDTGELFF.

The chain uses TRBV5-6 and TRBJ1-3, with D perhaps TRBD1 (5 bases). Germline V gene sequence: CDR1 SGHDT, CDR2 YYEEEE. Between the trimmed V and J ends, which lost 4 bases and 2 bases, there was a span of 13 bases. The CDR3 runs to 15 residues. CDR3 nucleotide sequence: TGTGCCAGCAGCCCAGTAGGAGGGGCTGGAAACACCATATATTTT. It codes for CASSPVGGAGNTIYF.

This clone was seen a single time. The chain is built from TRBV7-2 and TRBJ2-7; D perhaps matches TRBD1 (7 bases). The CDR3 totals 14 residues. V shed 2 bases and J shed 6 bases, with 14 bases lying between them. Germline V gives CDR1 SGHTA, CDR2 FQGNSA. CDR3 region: CASSLIAGGIEQYF. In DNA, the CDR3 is TGTGCCAGCAGCTTAATCGCAGGGGGGATCGAGCAGTACTTC.

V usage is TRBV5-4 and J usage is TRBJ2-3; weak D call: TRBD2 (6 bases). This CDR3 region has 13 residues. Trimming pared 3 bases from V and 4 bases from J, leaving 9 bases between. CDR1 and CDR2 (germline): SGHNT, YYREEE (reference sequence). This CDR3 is CASSSREADTQYF. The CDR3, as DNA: TGTGCCAGCAGCTCCAGGGAGGCAGATACGCAGTATTTT.

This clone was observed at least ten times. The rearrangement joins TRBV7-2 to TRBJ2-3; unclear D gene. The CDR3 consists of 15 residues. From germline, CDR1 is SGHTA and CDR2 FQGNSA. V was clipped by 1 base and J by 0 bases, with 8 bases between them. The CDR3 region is CASSLVAGSTDTQYF. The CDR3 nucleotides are TGTGCCAGCAGCTTAGTTGCCGGGAGCACAGATACGCAGTATTTT.

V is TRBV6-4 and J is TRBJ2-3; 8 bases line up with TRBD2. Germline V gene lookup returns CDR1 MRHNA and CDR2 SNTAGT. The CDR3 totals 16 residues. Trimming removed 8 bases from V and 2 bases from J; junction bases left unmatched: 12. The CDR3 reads CASLDPGGRITDTQYF. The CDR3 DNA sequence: TGTGCCAGCTTAGACCCGGGGGGGCGGATCACAGATACGCAGTATTTT.

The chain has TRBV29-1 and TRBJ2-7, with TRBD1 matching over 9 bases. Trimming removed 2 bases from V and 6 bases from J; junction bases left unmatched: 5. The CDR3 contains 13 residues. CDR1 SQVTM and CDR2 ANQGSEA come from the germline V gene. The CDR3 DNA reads TGCAGCGTTGAAAGGGGGACAGGGTCCGAGCAGTACTTC. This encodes CSVERGTGSEQYF.

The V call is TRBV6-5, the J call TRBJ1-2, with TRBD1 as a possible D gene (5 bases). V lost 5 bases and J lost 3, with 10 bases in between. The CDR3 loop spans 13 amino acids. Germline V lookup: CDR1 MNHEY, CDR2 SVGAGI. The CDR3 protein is CASSPGSYYGYTF. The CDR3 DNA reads TGTGCCAGCAGTCCAGGGTCATACTATGGCTACACCTTC.

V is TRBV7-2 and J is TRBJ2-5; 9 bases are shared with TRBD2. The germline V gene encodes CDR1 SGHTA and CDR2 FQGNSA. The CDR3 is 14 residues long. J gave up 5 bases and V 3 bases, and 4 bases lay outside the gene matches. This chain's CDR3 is CASSFRAGGETQYF. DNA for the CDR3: TGTGCCAGCAGCTTCAGAGCGGGAGGTGAGACCCAGTACTTC.

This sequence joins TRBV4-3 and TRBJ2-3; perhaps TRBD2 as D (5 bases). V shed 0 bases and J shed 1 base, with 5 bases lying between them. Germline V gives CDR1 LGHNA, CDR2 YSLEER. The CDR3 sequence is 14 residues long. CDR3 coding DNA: TGCGCCAGCAGCCAAGATAGCGGCACAGATACGCAGTATTTT. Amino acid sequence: CASSQDSGTDTQYF.

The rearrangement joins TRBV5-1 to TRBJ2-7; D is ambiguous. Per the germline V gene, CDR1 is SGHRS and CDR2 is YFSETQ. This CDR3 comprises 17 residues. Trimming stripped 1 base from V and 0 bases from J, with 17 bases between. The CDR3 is CASSLTRDVGYSYEQYF. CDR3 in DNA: TGCGCCAGCAGCTTGACACGAGACGTCGGGTACTCCTACGAGCAGTACTTC.

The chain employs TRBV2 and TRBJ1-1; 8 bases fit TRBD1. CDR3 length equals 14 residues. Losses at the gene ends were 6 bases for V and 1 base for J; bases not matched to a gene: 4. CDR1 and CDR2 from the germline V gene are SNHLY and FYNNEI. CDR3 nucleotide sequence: TGTGCCAGCAGCGCCGGACAGGGGAACACTGAAGCTTTCTTT. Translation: CASSAGQGNTEAFF.

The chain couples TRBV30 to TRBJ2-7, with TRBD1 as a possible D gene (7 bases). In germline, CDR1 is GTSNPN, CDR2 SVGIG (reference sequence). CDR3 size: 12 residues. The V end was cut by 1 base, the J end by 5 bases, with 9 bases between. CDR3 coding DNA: TGTGCCTGGAGTGGCAGGGGGGACGAGCAGTACTTC. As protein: CAWSGRGDEQYF.

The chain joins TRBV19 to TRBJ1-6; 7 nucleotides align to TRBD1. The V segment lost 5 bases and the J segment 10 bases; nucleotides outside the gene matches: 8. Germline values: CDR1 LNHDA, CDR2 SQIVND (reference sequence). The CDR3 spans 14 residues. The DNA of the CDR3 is TGTGCCAGTAGTGCCGACAGGGCCCCCTCACCCCTCCACTTT. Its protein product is CASSADRAPSPLHF.

The CDR3 DNA sequence: TGTGCCAGCAGCTCTAACGGTGGTTTATACCATGAGCAGTTCTTC. The encoded protein is CASSSNGGLYHEQFF. This chain joins TRBV5-4 and TRBJ2-1, with D unclear. The CDR3 runs 15 residues. CDR1 is SGHNT, CDR2 YYREEE, per germline (reference sequence). Trimming shortened V by 3 bases and J by 8 bases, and 18 bases separated the two germline ends.

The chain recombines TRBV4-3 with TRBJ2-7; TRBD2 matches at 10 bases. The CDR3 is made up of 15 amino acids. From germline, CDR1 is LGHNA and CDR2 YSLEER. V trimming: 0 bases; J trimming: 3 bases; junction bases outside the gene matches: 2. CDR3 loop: CASSQDSSGSYEQYF. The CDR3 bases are TGCGCCAGCAGCCAAGATTCTAGCGGGAGCTACGAGCAGTACTTC.

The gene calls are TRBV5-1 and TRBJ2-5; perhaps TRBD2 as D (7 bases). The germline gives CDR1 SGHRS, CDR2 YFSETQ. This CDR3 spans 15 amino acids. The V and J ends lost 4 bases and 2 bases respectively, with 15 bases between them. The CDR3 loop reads CASSPRGPPQETQYF. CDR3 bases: TGCGCCAGCAGCCCGCGGGGGCCACCTCAAGAGACCCAGTACTTC. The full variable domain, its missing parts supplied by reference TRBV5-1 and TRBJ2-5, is KAGVTQTPRYLIKTRGQQVTLSCSPISGHRSVSWYQQTPGQGLQFLFEYFSETQRNKGNFPGRFSGRQFSNSRSEMNVSTLELGDSALYLCASSPRGPPQETQYFGPGTRLLVL.

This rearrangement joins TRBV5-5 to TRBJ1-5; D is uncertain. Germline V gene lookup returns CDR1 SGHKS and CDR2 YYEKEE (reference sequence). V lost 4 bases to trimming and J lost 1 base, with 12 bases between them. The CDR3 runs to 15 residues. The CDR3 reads CASSTRSESNQPQHF. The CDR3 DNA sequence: TGTGCCAGCAGCACTAGATCGGAAAGCAATCAGCCCCAGCATTTT.

The CDR3 DNA is TGTGCCAGCAGCTTGGGGACAGGGGGAAGAAGAACTGAAGCTTTCTTT. Protein sequence: CASSLGTGGRRTEAFF. The chain couples TRBV11-2 to TRBJ1-1, with 11 bases matching TRBD1. Germline lookup yields CDR1 SGHAT and CDR2 FQNNGV. CDR3 size: 16 residues. J was trimmed by 5 bases and V by 3 bases; bases with no gene match: 8.

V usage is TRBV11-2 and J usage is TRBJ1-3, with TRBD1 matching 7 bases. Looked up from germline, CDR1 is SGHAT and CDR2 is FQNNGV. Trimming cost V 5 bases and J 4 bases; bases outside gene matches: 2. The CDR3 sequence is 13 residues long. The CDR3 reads CASSRDSGNTIYF. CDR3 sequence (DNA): TGTGCCAGCAGCCGGGACAGCGGAAACACCATATATTTT. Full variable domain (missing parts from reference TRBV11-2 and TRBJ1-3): EAGVAQSPRYKIIEKRQSVAFWCNPISGHATLYWYQQILGQGPKLLIQFQNNGVVDDSQLPKDRFSAERLKGVDSTLKIQPAKLEDSAVYLCASSRDSGNTIYFGEGSWLTVV.

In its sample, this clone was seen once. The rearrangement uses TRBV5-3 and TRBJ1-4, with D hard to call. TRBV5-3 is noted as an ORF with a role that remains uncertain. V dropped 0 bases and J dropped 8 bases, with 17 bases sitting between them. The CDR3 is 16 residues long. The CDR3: CARSLVAPGGVEKLFF. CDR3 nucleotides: TGTGCCAGAAGCTTGGTCGCCCCGGGAGGAGTAGAAAAACTGTTTTTT.